The 17 T cell receptor beta chains below all came from one sample that was sequenced in a study of CD8+ T cells in alopecia areata (dated by TCRdb to 2016 to 2019). The method was the immunoSEQ multiplex PCR assay. For TCR sequencing, RNA was extracted from every sample and reverse transcribed into cDNA to serve as template. This immuneACCESS table, as held by TCRdb, lists in-frame sequences with V and J called but not all clones. Of the missing ones, under half trace to an unresolved V gene in checked studies; the others have no known cause. The sample has around 200,000 clones on record, around 63% of them singletons. About 1.5% of the sample is taken by the ten largest. This specimen's time point label, per the study, means: baseline before oral tofacitinib. This specimen consisted of CD4+ T cells sorted from blood, obtained at week 0. These receptors all come from a human donor with alopecia areata.

This clone has just a few counts. The chain combines TRBV5-1 with TRBJ2-7; D might be TRBD1 or TRBD2, each matching 5 bases. Germline CDR1 and CDR2: SGHRS and YFSETQ. The CDR3 sequence is 15 residues long. The V end was cut by 3 bases, the J end by 2 bases, with 15 bases between. CDR3 residues: CASSYGSGAPYEQYF. CDR3 bases: TGCGCCAGCAGCTACGGGTCCGGGGCCCCCTACGAGCAGTACTTC.

Here the CDR3 reads CSATVAKNIQYF. The CDR3 nucleotides read TGCAGCGCGACAGTAGCCAAAAACATTCAGTACTTC. This chain uses TRBV29-1 with TRBJ2-4, with D possibly TRBD1 on 5 matching bases. The V gene lost 7 bases and the J gene lost 0 bases, with 7 bases spanning the gap. Germline V lookup: CDR1 SQVTM, CDR2 ANQGSEA. The CDR3 is 12 amino acids.

This clone was counted only a few times. The chain carries TRBV29-1 and TRBJ2-2, with unresolved D. Between the trimmed V and J ends, which lost 5 bases and 3 bases, there was a span of 7 bases. Germline CDR1 is SQVTM and CDR2 is ANQGSEA. CDR3 length equals 12 residues. The CDR3 protein is CSVYRDTGELFF. DNA for the CDR3: TGCAGCGTTTACAGAGACACCGGGGAGCTGTTTTTT.

This clone was detected only a few times. The chain carries TRBV5-1 and TRBJ2-1, with 13 bases aligning to TRBD2. This CDR3 is built from 15 residues. Germline CDR1 SGHRS, CDR2 YFSETQ. The trim removed 4 bases at V and 8 bases at J, leaving 6 bases unmatched. CDR3 DNA sequence: TGCGCCAGCAGCATCGGACTAGCGGGGGTAGATGAGCAGTTCTTC. Translating gives CASSIGLAGVDEQFF.

This chain uses TRBV9 with TRBJ2-1; D perhaps matches TRBD1 (7 bases). Germline CDR1 is SGDLS and CDR2 is YYNGEE. The CDR3 length is 13 residues. Trimming removed 0 bases at V and 12 bases at J, with 13 bases between. The CDR3 DNA is TGTGCCAGCAGCGTAGAACCAGGGGGAGGGCAGTTCTTC. Encoded protein: CASSVEPGGGQFF. Full variable domain (outside the CDR3, taken from reference TRBV9 and TRBJ2-1): DSGVTQTPKHLITATGQRVTLRCSPRSGDLSVYWYQQSLDQGLQFLIQYYNGEERAKGNILERFSAQQFPDLHSELNLSSLELGDSALYFCASSVEPGGGQFFGPGTRLTVL.

The V call is TRBV10-3, the J call TRBJ2-3, with TRBD2 identical over 8 bases. The V segment lost 4 bases and the J segment 8 bases; nucleotides outside the gene matches: 8. The CDR3 has 14 residues. CDR1 and CDR2 from the germline V gene are ENHRY and SYGVKD. CDR3 sequence (DNA): TGTGCCATCAGTGCGTTAACGGGGGGGTCTACGCAGTATTTT. Encoded protein: CAISALTGGSTQYF.

This clone was picked up a small number of times. The V and J genes are TRBV19 and TRBJ1-4; D uncertain. The CDR3 extends over 11 amino acids. With 4 bases removed from V and 13 bases from J, the gap between germline ends came to 10 bases. Germline V gene data show CDR1 as LNHDA and CDR2 as SQIVND (reference sequence). The CDR3 sequence is CASSTGPRLFF. As DNA, the CDR3 is TGTGCCAGTAGTACTGGACCCAGACTGTTTTTT.

J is TRBJ2-5 and V is TRBV10-3; D is perhaps TRBD1 or TRBD2 (5 bases each). Trimming removed 11 bases at V and 2 bases at J, with 12 bases between. This CDR3 contains 12 residues. Germline lookup yields CDR1 ENHRY and CDR2 SYGVKD. CDR3 nucleotides: TGTGCCTCGGGGAAGGGGCAAGAGACCCAGTACTTC. This gives the protein CASGKGQETQYF.

The gene calls are TRBV29-1 and TRBJ1-2; no reliable D call. This CDR3 contains 14 residues. The germline V gene has CDR1 SQVTM and CDR2 ANQGSEA. The V end was cut by 2 bases, the J end by 3 bases, with 13 bases between. The CDR3 protein is CSVERVSRDYGYTF. As DNA, the CDR3 is TGCAGCGTTGAACGGGTCTCAAGGGACTATGGCTACACCTTC.

The rearrangement uses TRBV6-6 and TRBJ2-7; D not certain. CDR3 length: 11 residues. V was trimmed by 8 bases and J by 7 bases, leaving 12 bases between them. Germline lookup yields CDR1 MNHNY and CDR2 SVGAGI (reference sequence). The CDR3 DNA follows: TGTGCCAGCGCCGCGAGCTGGGAGCAGTACTTC. Its translation: CASAASWEQYF.

This clone showed up just a few times. This sequence joins TRBV20-1 and TRBJ1-2, with a weak D call TRBD1 (5 bases). V gave up 7 bases and J gave up 7 bases, with 13 bases separating them. The germline V gene encodes CDR1 DFQATT and CDR2 SNEGSKA (reference sequence). This CDR3 comprises 11 residues. The CDR3 nucleotides are TGCAGTGTTGTCGGTGGGGCTGGCTACACCTTC. Protein: CSVVGGAGYTF.

The chain carries TRBV30 and TRBJ1-6, with D possibly TRBD1 on 6 matching bases. V was clipped by 4 bases and J by 10 bases, with 14 bases between them. This CDR3 has 13 residues. In germline, CDR1 is GTSNPN, CDR2 SVGIG (reference sequence). For the CDR3, the DNA is TGTGCCTGGAAGGGGGAGGACTGGTCACCCCTCCACTTT. Its translation: CAWKGEDWSPLHF. Using reference TRBV30 and TRBJ1-6 for the parts outside the CDR3, the full variable domain is SQTIHQWPATLVQPVGSPLSLECTVEGTSNPNLYWYRQAAGRGLQLLFYSVGIGQISSEVPQNLSASRPQDRQFILSSKKLLLSDSGFYLCAWKGEDWSPLHFGNGTRLTVT.

The chain employs TRBV11-2 and TRBJ1-1; D perhaps matches TRBD1 (5 bases). Germline V gene data show CDR1 as SGHAT and CDR2 as FQNNGV. V was clipped by 0 bases and J by 3 bases, with 11 bases between them. This CDR3 spans 15 amino acids. CDR3 region: CASSLDGSGHTEAFF. The CDR3 DNA is TGTGCCAGCAGCTTAGATGGTTCAGGGCACACTGAAGCTTTCTTT.

This clone was seen a handful of times. The genes are TRBV30 and TRBJ2-5; D perhaps matches TRBD2 (6 bases). V lost 1 base and J lost 1, with 10 bases in between. The length of the CDR3 is 14 residues. Germline values: CDR1 GTSNPN, CDR2 SVGIG (reference sequence). DNA for the CDR3: TGTGCCTGGAGTGGTTCGGGACTCCAAGAGACCCAGTACTTC. Translated: CAWSGSGLQETQYF. Based on the CDR3 plus reference TRBV30 and TRBJ2-5, the full variable domain is SQTIHQWPATLVQPVGSPLSLECTVEGTSNPNLYWYRQAAGRGLQLLFYSVGIGQISSEVPQNLSASRPQDRQFILSSKKLLLSDSGFYLCAWSGSGLQETQYFGPGTRLLVL.

This clone was seen only a few times. The rearrangement joins TRBV29-1 to TRBJ2-3; D unclear. This CDR3 is 15 amino acids long. Trimming cost V 7 bases and J 5 bases, with 22 bases left between them. Per germline, CDR1 SQVTM and CDR2 ANQGSEA. DNA for the CDR3: TGCAGCGCTCAACAAGAGTTGAGACGAGTAGATACGCAGTATTTT. Its protein is CSAQQELRRVDTQYF.

This rearrangement joins TRBV4-1 to TRBJ1-2; 9 nucleotides line up with TRBD1. J lost 8 bases, V lost 5 bases, and 9 bases had no gene match. CDR1 is MGHRA, CDR2 YSYEKL, per germline. The CDR3 extends over 14 amino acids. The CDR3 here is CASSATGQGMGYTF. The CDR3 DNA follows: TGCGCCAGCAGCGCAACAGGACAGGGGATGGGCTACACCTTC.

The rearrangement links TRBV2 to TRBJ2-1; D not certain. This CDR3 contains 11 residues. V was clipped by 7 bases and J by 10 bases, with 11 bases between them. Looked up from germline, CDR1 is SNHLY and CDR2 is FYNNEI. In DNA, the CDR3 is TGTGCCAGCATCGGGCAGGCCGAGCAGTTCTTC. Amino acid sequence: CASIGQAEQFF.